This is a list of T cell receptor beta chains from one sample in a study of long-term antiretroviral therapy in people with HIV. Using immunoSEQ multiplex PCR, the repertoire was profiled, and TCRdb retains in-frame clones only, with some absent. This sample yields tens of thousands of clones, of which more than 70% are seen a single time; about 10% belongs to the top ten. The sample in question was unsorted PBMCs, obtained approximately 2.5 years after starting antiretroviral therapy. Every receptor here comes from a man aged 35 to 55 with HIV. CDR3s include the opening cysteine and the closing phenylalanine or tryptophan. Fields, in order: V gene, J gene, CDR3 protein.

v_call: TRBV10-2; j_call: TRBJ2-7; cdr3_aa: CASSEWGYEQYF
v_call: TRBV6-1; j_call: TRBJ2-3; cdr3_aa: CASSEAGVGTDTQYF
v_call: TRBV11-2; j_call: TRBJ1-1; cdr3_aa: CASSPGGHVNTEAFF
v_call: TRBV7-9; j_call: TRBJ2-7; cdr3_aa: CASSQLSRGTTSYEQYF
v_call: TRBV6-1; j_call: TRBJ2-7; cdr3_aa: CASSEYRLVARPAYEQYF
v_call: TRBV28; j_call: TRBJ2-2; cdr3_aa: CAISPLAGELFF
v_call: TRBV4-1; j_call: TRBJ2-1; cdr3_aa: CASSQGVTRFNEQFF
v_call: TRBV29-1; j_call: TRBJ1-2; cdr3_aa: CSVEDRPTEGYTF
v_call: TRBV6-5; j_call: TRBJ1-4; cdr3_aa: CASSGTGQNEKLFF
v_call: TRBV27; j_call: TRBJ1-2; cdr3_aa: CASKKGAEGYTF
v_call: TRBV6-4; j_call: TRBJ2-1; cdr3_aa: CASSPTSGRAVGEQFF
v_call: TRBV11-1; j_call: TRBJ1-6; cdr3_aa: CASSSGRTGGSYNSPLHF
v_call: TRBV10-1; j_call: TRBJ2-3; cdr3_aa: CASSDWTSTDTQYF
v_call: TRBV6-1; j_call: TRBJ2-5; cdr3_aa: CASSARTKAETQYF
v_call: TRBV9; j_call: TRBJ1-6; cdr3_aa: CASSQGSPNSPLHF
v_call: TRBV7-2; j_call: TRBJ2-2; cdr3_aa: CASSLRTGDTGELFF
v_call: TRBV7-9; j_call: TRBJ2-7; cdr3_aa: CASSVGQGPYEQYF
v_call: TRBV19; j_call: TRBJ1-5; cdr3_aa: CASSLDRGRQPQHF
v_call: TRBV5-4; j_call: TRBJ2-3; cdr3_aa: CASTLAGGLNTQYF
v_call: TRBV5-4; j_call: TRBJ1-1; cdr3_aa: CASSFRTDNTEAFF
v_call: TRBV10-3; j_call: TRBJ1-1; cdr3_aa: CAISEMGRVTEAFF
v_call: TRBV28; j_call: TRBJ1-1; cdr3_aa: CASNPQVTSGTEAFF
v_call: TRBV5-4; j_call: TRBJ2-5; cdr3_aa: CASSLGGLASGGVQETQYF
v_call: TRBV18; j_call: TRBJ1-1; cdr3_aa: CASSPSRGGTEAFF
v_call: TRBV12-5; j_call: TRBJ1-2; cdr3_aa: CASGLGEHWTNYGYTF
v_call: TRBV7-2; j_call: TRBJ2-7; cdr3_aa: CASSPTGPQFLQYF
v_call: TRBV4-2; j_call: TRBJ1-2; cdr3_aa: CASSQDAGAGGYTF
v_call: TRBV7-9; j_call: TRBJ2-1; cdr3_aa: CASSLASGAARGEQFF
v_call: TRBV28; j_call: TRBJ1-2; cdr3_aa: CASSSGQGAYGYTF
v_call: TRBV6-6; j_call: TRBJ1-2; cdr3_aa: CASSPPGYGYTF
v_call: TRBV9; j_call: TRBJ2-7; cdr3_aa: CASSVGQGQYEQYF
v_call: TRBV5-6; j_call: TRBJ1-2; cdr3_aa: CASSLQGAIGGYTF
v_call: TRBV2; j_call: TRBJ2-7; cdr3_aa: CASNAESYEQYF
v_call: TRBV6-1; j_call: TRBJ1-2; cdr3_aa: CASSPLGGANYGYTF
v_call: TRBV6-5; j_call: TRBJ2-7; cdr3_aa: CASSPGRSYEQYF
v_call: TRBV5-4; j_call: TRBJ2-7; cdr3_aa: CASSLEGPGSSEQYF
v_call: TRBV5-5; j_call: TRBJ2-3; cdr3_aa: CASSLEGAGVMGTDTQYF
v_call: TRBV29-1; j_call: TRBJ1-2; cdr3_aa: CSVVGDEEKANYGYTF
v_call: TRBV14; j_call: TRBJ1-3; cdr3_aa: CASSQDLGRNTIYF
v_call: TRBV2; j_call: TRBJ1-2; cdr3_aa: CASSSQGTYGYTF
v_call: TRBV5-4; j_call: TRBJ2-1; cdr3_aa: CASSLLEGVKNEQFF
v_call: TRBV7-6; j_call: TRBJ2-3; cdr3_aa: CASSSGLAGLTDTQYF
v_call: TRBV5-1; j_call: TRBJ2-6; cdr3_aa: CASTLEGQASGANVLTF
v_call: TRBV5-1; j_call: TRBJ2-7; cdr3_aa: CASTLGHEQYF
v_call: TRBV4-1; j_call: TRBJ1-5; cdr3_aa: CASSQDQGRDQPQHF
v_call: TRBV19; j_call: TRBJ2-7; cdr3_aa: CASSWGTGGLYEQYF
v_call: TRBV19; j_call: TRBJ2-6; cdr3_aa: CASSIDRAGANVLTF
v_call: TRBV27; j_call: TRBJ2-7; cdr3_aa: CASSPEGSGSGEQYF
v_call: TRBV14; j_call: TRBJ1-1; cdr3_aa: CASSQQRQLMNTEAFF
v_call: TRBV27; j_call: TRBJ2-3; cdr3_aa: CASRLWSSTDTQYF
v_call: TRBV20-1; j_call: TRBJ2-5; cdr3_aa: CSATRGETQYF